This TCR beta chain was sequenced in a study of vaccination and CD4 T cells after COVID-19. The overall study: In culture, cells were exposed to overlapping spike peptides from SARS-CoV-2, HCoV-NL63, HCoV-OC43 and HCoV-229E.

Study results and caveats: Within the convalescent patients, spike mono-reactivity was found in 304 of 307 vaccine-specific clones.

The assay that was used to sequence DNA from cultured CD4+ T cells was the Oncomine TCR Beta short-read assay. Cultures of CD4+ T cells served as the source for extracting genomic DNA. In TCRdb, the PCR reads were re-called with MiXCR into one record per CDR3 protein. Here the sample spans 10,000 or so distinct CDR3 sequences, about 34% being singletons. This clonotype was recorded a few times. Its antigen is still unknown. Indicated treatment: approximately nine-day PBMC culture with coronavirus spike peptide pools or control peptides (ViraFEST assay). An unexposed donor provided the CD4+ T cells, which were collected before the COVID-19 pandemic (2011-2018). Germline loops: CDR1 MNHNS, CDR2 SASEGT. The CDR3 is 14 residues long. Trimming cost V 8 bases and J 3 bases; bases outside gene matches: 9.

The clonotype comes from a human donor in good health. This chain joins TRBV6-1 and TRBJ2-7; TRBD2 matches at 8 bases. Sequencing was carried out using CD4+ T cells from blood, cultured in vitro. For the CDR3, the DNA is TGTGCCAGCGCTGCGCTAGCGGGTGTCTACGAGCAGTACTTC. Protein sequence: CASAALAGVYEQYF.